This T cell receptor beta chain was captured in a study of cytomegalovirus exposure and HLA in healthy donors. This clone was picked up a small number of times. It was the roughly 130-subject validation cohort, separate from the roughly 700-subject first cohort, to which the donors belonged. Between the trimmed V and J ends, which lost 8 bases and 4 bases, there was a span of 13 bases. CDR1 and CDR2 from the germline V gene are ENHRY and SYGVKD. The CDR3 loop spans 13 amino acids. Assay used: immunoSEQ multiplex PCR; TCRdb lists only in-frame clones, some missing. The sample has approximately 220,000 clones; about 87% are singletons.

The receptor's source is a man aged 18-30 years in good health and CMV-seronegative. The V and J genes are TRBV10-3 and TRBJ2-3; D might be TRBD2 (5 bases). The sample taken for sequencing was PBMCs. CDR3 DNA sequence: TGTGCCATCCGACCCGGGGAAGCAGATACGCAGTATTTT. Translated: CAIRPGEADTQYF.